A single sample is the source of the 9 T cell receptor beta chains below, sequenced in a study of STAT5B mutations in CD4+ large granular lymphocyte leukemia. Clones were sequenced by immunoSEQ multiplex PCR, and TCRdb holds only the in-frame ones, with some missing. The sample holds roughly 30,000 clones, approximately 69% seen once. The specimen was CD4+ T cells from blood buffy coats. Receptors originate from a human donor in good health.

This clone was detected only a few times. DNA of the CDR3: TGTGCCAGCAGCTCTGCCTACGAGCAGTACTTC. Translating gives CASSSAYEQYF. The rearrangement uses TRBV7-9 and TRBJ2-7; D is unclear. The CDR3 is 11 residues long. The germline CDR1 and CDR2 sequences are SEHNR and FQNEAQ (reference sequence). V was clipped by 4 bases and J by 2 bases, with 3 bases between them.

J is TRBJ2-5 and V is TRBV5-1, with TRBD2 matching 10 bases. Looked up from germline, CDR1 is SGHRS and CDR2 is YFSETQ. The CDR3 extends over 16 amino acids. The ends lost 4 bases at V and 5 bases at J; junction bases unmatched: 11. In DNA, the CDR3 is TGCGCCAGCAGCACAGGGAGGGGACTAGCGATGGAGACCCAGTACTTC. Amino acid sequence: CASSTGRGLAMETQYF. The full variable domain, completed using reference TRBV5-1 and TRBJ2-5, is KAGVTQTPRYLIKTRGQQVTLSCSPISGHRSVSWYQQTPGQGLQFLFEYFSETQRNKGNFPGRFSGRQFSNSRSEMNVSTLELGDSALYLCASSTGRGLAMETQYFGPGTRLLVL.

The V and J genes are TRBV11-2 and TRBJ2-1; 8 bases line up with TRBD2. The CDR3 totals 15 residues. Germline assignment: CDR1 SGHAT and CDR2 FQNNGV. V lost 5 bases, J lost 7 bases, and 10 bases stayed unmatched. The CDR3 here is CASSAPSGRWNEQFF. The CDR3 DNA reads TGTGCCAGCAGCGCCCCTAGCGGGCGTTGGAATGAGCAGTTCTTC. Using reference TRBV11-2 and TRBJ2-1 for the parts outside the CDR3, the full variable domain is EAGVAQSPRYKIIEKRQSVAFWCNPISGHATLYWYQQILGQGPKLLIQFQNNGVVDDSQLPKDRFSAERLKGVDSTLKIQPAKLEDSAVYLCASSAPSGRWNEQFFGPGTRLTVL.

The V and J genes are TRBV5-1 and TRBJ2-2, with D maybe TRBD2 (5 bases). The CDR3 length is 14 residues. With 1 base removed from V and 13 bases from J, the gap between germline ends came to 17 bases. Germline CDR1 reads SGHRS; CDR2 reads YFSETQ. CDR3 sequence reads: CASSLRGPGTWLFF. For the CDR3, the DNA is TGCGCCAGCAGCTTGAGAGGCCCGGGAACATGGCTGTTTTTT.

Regarding this clone: Other DNA sequences within the sample encode an identical CDR3. V and J are TRBV30 and TRBJ2-5, with D maybe TRBD2 (5 bases). V was cut by 0 bases and J by 1 base, with 9 bases left in between. Germline assignment: CDR1 GTSNPN and CDR2 SVGIG (reference sequence). The CDR3 is 14 residues long. CDR3 nucleotides: TGTGCCTGGAGTGTCGGAGGATCCCAAGAGACCCAGTACTTC. Its protein product is CAWSVGGSQETQYF.

V is TRBV18 and J is TRBJ1-2; tentatively, D is TRBD1 (6 bases). The germline V gene has CDR1 KGHSH and CDR2 LQKENI. Trimming took 2 bases from V and 1 from J, leaving 8 bases between them. The CDR3 sequence is 14 residues long. The CDR3 loop is CASSPRTDNYGYTF. The CDR3 bases are TGTGCCAGCTCACCAAGGACAGATAACTATGGCTACACCTTC.

By its share, this clone is medium-sized. Here the CDR3 DNA reads TGTGCCTGGGGGACTAGCGGGAGGTTGACCTACGAGCAGTACTTC. Amino acid sequence: CAWGTSGRLTYEQYF. The chain couples TRBV30 to TRBJ2-7; TRBD2 matches 15 bases. CDR1 and CDR2 from the germline V gene are GTSNPN and SVGIG (reference sequence). V lost 5 bases and J lost 2; bases outside the gene matches: 4. This CDR3 region has 15 residues.

The chain links TRBV7-2 to TRBJ2-1; weak D call: TRBD2 (5 bases). The CDR3 totals 15 residues. The V gene lost 5 bases and the J gene lost 2 bases, with 13 bases spanning the gap. The germline gives CDR1 SGHTA, CDR2 FQGNSA. The CDR3 DNA reads TGTGCCAGCAGCGCCGAAGCGGCTCCCTACAATGAGCAGTTCTTC. Amino acids: CASSAEAAPYNEQFF.

The chain recombines TRBV7-9 with TRBJ2-3, with 8 bases aligning to TRBD2. Trimming took 5 bases from V and 2 from J; bases not matched to a gene: 9. This CDR3 region has 16 residues. Germline V gives CDR1 SEHNR, CDR2 FQNEAQ (reference sequence). The CDR3 DNA reads TGTGCCAGCAGCAGCTCTAGCGGGCTCATCACAGATACGCAGTATTTT. Amino acid sequence: CASSSSSGLITDTQYF.